This paragraph reports one TCR beta chain. The antigen is not known. Looked up from germline, CDR1 is MGHRA and CDR2 is YSYEKL. This CDR3 has 14 amino acids. This sample was taken from a study of T cells expressing NK-cell markers. Overall study context: Just one sequenced donor of eight was HCMV-seronegative, while seven were seropositive. The study, taken as a whole, reports: In a handful of donors, dominant NKG2C+ clonotypes were roughly 1.0-7.0% of CD8+ T cells.

TCRdb reanalyzed the 5' RACE reads and collapses them to one entry per CDR3 protein, without DNA. The sample's table shows 150,000 to 180,000 distinct CDR3 sequences. The chain uses TRBV4-1 and TRBJ1-3. Sequencing was performed on blood T cells: a sorted CD56 or NKG2C T cell subset, CD4+ or CD8+ T cells, or bulk PBMC T cells (not recorded which). This clonotype was obtained from a woman aged 45 to 65 in good health. This CDR3 reads CASRGMNSGNTIYF.